Below are 3 T cell receptor beta chains sequenced from a single sample in a study of blood T cells in healthy people across ages (dated by TCRdb to 2013 to 2016). Libraries were made using 5' RACE. The listed sequencing device is Illumina HiSeq 2500. The second PCR ran for about 6 to 12 cycles and used a J-beta primer mix along with a sample-barcoded 5' primer. TCRdb trimmed the raw reads at Q25, called clones with MiXCR and kept productive beta chains. When rows share a CDR3 protein, they turn into one entry using the most common DNA and genes. The sample table lists about 800,000 distinct CDR3 sequences, 25% of them with a count of one. The ten biggest clones cover approximately 4% of the sample. The data also belong to a second study, concerning T cells of mothers and their children.

Material for sequencing was blood. The receptors were gathered from a boy aged 10-17 years in good health.

This sequence joins TRBV14 and TRBJ2-1, with 7 bases fitting TRBD1. In germline, CDR1 is SGHDN, CDR2 FVKESK. V was pared by 1 base and J by 4 bases, with 13 bases of the junction left unmatched. This CDR3 region has 18 residues. In nucleotides, the CDR3 is TGTGCCAGCAGCCAAGGAAAAGAGCAGGGGGTGAAGTACAATGAGCAGTTCTTC. Encoded protein: CASSQGKEQGVKYNEQFF. Using reference TRBV14 and TRBJ2-1 for the parts outside the CDR3, the full variable domain is EAGVTQFPSHSVIEKGQTVTLRCDPISGHDNLYWYRRVMGKEIKFLLHFVKESKQDESGMPNNRFLAERTGGTYSTLKVQPAELEDSGVYFCASSQGKEQGVKYNEQFFGPGTRLTVL.

This rearrangement joins TRBV27 to TRBJ2-7; 9 nucleotides agree with TRBD1. Germline assignment: CDR1 MNHEY and CDR2 SMNVEV (reference sequence). CDR3 size: 15 residues. The V gene end was trimmed by 7 bases and the J gene end by 2 bases; junction bases not matched to a gene: 9. As DNA, the CDR3 is TGTGCCAGCACTACCACCGGGACAGGGCCCTACGAGCAGTACTTC. This gives the protein CASTTTGTGPYEQYF.

The gene calls are TRBV11-2 and TRBJ2-7; D possibly corresponds to TRBD2 (6 bases). The CDR3 is 18 amino acids. The germline gives CDR1 SGHAT, CDR2 FQNNGV. V was clipped by 1 base and J by 9 bases, with 28 bases between them. The CDR3 loop reads CASSLVLAGTDSLRGQYF. DNA for the CDR3: TGTGCCAGCAGCTTAGTTCTCGCGGGAACGGATAGCCTACGGGGGCAGTACTTC. The full variable domain, with the rest looked up from reference TRBV11-2 and TRBJ2-7, is EAGVAQSPRYKIIEKRQSVAFWCNPISGHATLYWYQQILGQGPKLLIQFQNNGVVDDSQLPKDRFSAERLKGVDSTLKIQPAKLEDSAVYLCASSLVLAGTDSLRGQYFGPGTRLTVT.